The sequence of this TCR beta chain was determined in a study of cytotoxic CD8 clonotypes in ibrutinib-treated CLL. Comments on this clone: Its target is unknown.

Study outcomes and limitations: Among the clonotypes, public ones were uncommon and contracted or held stable on treatment. At progression, clonality fell back toward baseline after rising at ibrutinib response. Sustained-remission and progressing patients diverged in sampling times.

The germline V gene has CDR1 LGHNA and CDR2 YNFKEQ. CDR3 size: 16 residues. V was clipped by 0 bases and J by 4 bases, with 15 bases between them. TCRdb keeps only in-frame clones here, not all; method: immunoSEQ multiplex PCR. This table has approximately 120,000 clones, about 50% appearing once. The sequence was collected from a human donor with chronic lymphocytic leukemia. The starting material was PBMCs, obtained after 24 months of ibrutinib treatment. V and J are TRBV4-2 and TRBJ1-2; no reliable D call. CDR3 coding DNA: TGTGCCAGCAGCCAAGAGGACGGCCTAGTGGGCTATGGCTACACCTTC. It specifies CASSQEDGLVGYGYTF.